These 25 T cell receptor beta chains were all obtained from the same sample, sequenced in a study of T cell repertoires in cytomegalovirus infection. These receptors lack a known antigen. TCRdb processed the reads anew with MiXCR; each CDR3 protein has one entry. The sample lists 370,000 or so distinct CDR3 sequences, about 34% occurring once. The material was cultured PBMCs, obtained from culture after CMV antigen stimulation. The receptor set was obtained from a human donor in good health (CMV status not recorded). Some clones in this sample may be carry-over from other donors' samples.

This clonotype showed up many times. V is TRBV7-2 and J is TRBJ1-1; 9 bases are shared with TRBD1. Trimming cost V 1 base and J 4 bases; bases outside gene matches: 4. CDR1 is SGHTA, CDR2 FQGNSA, per germline. The CDR3 covers 15 residues. The CDR3 loop reads CASSLEGQGITEAFF. The CDR3 nucleotides are TGTGCCAGCAGCTTAGAGGGACAGGGAATCACTGAAGCTTTCTTT.

The chain combines TRBV6-2 or TRBV6-3 with TRBJ2-2, with 11 positions matching TRBD2. V lost 7 bases, J lost 4 bases, and 2 bases stayed unmatched. The length of the CDR3 is 14 residues. Germline V lookup: CDR1 MNHEY, CDR2 SVGEGT. CDR3 bases: TGTGCCAGCAAAACTAGCGGGAGCACCGGGGAGCTGTTTTTT. As protein: CASKTSGSTGELFF.

The sample holds many counts of this clonotype. This chain joins TRBV7-8 and TRBJ2-3; 11 bases map to TRBD2. This CDR3 region has 16 residues. V shed 2 bases and J 3 bases; nucleotides not matched to a gene: 4. Looked up from germline, CDR1 is SGHVS and CDR2 is FQNEAQ. In DNA, the CDR3 is TGTGCCAGCAGCTTACTAGCGGGAGGATCTACAGATACGCAGTATTTT. It yields the protein CASSLLAGGSTDTQYF.

The chain is built from TRBV12-3 or TRBV12-4 and TRBJ2-5, with no clear D. There are 11 residues in the CDR3. V dropped 3 bases and J dropped 9 bases, with 8 bases sitting between them. The CDR3 region is CASSFQRAQYF. CDR3 bases: TGTGCCAGCAGTTTTCAAAGGGCCCAGTACTTC.

This clonotype was counted only a few times. The chain is built from TRBV6-2 or TRBV6-3 and TRBJ2-7; TRBD2 matches 10 bases. Germline V gives CDR1 MNHEY, CDR2 SVGEGT. Trimming took 8 bases from V and 1 from J; bases not matched to a gene: 2. This CDR3 region has 13 residues. CDR3 loop: CASGTSVSYEQYV. Written as DNA, the CDR3 is TGTGCCAGCGGGACTAGCGTGTCCTACGAGCAGTACGTC.

This clonotype came up a few times. The V and J genes are TRBV7-3 and TRBJ2-1; 8 bases match TRBD1. Germline CDR1 is SGHTA and CDR2 is FQGTGA. With V trimmed by 2 bases and J by 4 bases, 4 bases remained unmatched. The CDR3 is made up of 15 amino acids. The CDR3 sequence is CASSLWDRRYNEQFF. The CDR3 coding sequence is TGTGCCAGCAGCTTATGGGACAGGCGTTACAATGAGCAGTTCTTC. The full variable domain, completed using reference TRBV7-3 and TRBJ2-1, is GAGVSQTPSNKVTEKGKYVELRCDPISGHTALYWYRQSLGQGPEFLIYFQGTGAADDSGLPNDRFFAVRPEGSVSTLKIQRTERGDSAVYLCASSLWDRRYNEQFFGPGTRLTVL.

In its sample, this clonotype was seen once. The chain couples TRBV28 to TRBJ2-1; 10 bases agree with TRBD1. The CDR3 sequence is 12 residues long. V was clipped by 8 bases and J by 8 bases; unmatched bases: 3. Germline V lookup: CDR1 MDHEN, CDR2 SYDVKM. The CDR3 is CASGGQGDEQFF. CDR3 DNA sequence: TGTGCCAGCGGCGGACAGGGGGATGAGCAGTTCTTC.

This clonotype turned up a few times. The V gene is TRBV28, the J gene TRBJ1-6; a possible D gene is TRBD1 (6 bases). Germline CDR1 and CDR2: MDHEN and SYDVKM. V was clipped by 2 bases and J by 7 bases, with 24 bases between them. The CDR3 runs to 19 residues. The CDR3 loop reads CASSLIVWGTQGQNSPLHF. The CDR3 DNA reads TGTGCCAGCAGTTTAATTGTCTGGGGGACTCAGGGGCAGAATTCACCCCTCCACTTT.

The chain recombines TRBV10-3 with TRBJ2-1, with TRBD2 matching over 12 bases. The junction had 10 bases not matched to a gene; V was cut back by 4 bases and J by 0 bases. This CDR3 comprises 19 residues. The germline CDR1 and CDR2 sequences are ENHRY and SYGVKD. The CDR3 DNA sequence: TGTGCCATCAGTGGGACTGGGACTAGCGGGTTAAGCTCCTACAATGAGCAGTTCTTC. It translates to CAISGTGTSGLSSYNEQFF.

V usage is TRBV24-1 and J usage is TRBJ1-2, with D possibly being TRBD1 (5 bases). Looked up from germline, CDR1 is KGHDR and CDR2 is SFDVKD. This CDR3 has 15 amino acids. The germline V and J ends were trimmed by 7 bases and 2 bases, with 16 bases remaining between them. The CDR3 loop is CATSAGRVFNYGYTF. CDR3 sequence (DNA): TGTGCCACCAGCGCGGGCAGGGTGTTCAACTATGGCTACACCTTC.

The chain combines TRBV20-1 with TRBJ2-3, with TRBD1 identical over 7 bases. This CDR3 contains 16 residues. The V gene end was trimmed by 6 bases and the J gene end by 3 bases; junction bases not matched to a gene: 15. The germline V gene encodes CDR1 DFQATT and CDR2 SNEGSKA (reference sequence). This chain's CDR3 is CSAADETGWSTDTQYF. The CDR3 coding sequence is TGCAGTGCCGCGGATGAGACAGGGTGGTCTACAGATACGCAGTATTTT.

This rearrangement joins TRBV27 to TRBJ2-3; perhaps TRBD1 as D (5 bases). The germline CDR1 and CDR2 sequences are MNHEY and SMNVEV (reference sequence). Trimming pared 5 bases from V and 9 bases from J, leaving 12 bases between. The length of the CDR3 is 12 residues. The CDR3 nucleotides read TGTGCCAGCAGTCCGCGGACAAGGACGCAGTATTTT. Translating it yields CASSPRTRTQYF.

The chain joins TRBV10-3 to TRBJ1-5; 9 bases map to TRBD1. Germline CDR1 is ENHRY and CDR2 is SYGVKD. V gave up 0 bases and J gave up 4 bases; unmatched junction bases: 1. This CDR3 has 15 amino acids. This chain's CDR3 is CAISESTGGNQPQHF. The CDR3 DNA follows: TGTGCCATCAGTGAGTCGACAGGGGGGAATCAGCCCCAGCATTTT.

This chain uses TRBV7-2 with TRBJ2-1; D unclear. Germline V lookup: CDR1 SGHTA, CDR2 FQGNSA. V lost 1 base to trimming and J lost 6 bases, with 7 bases between them. The CDR3 is made up of 13 amino acids. This CDR3 reads CASSLESGNEQFF. The CDR3 DNA follows: TGTGCCAGCAGCTTAGAGAGTGGCAATGAGCAGTTCTTC.

This clonotype has more than one count but fewer than ten. The V gene is TRBV7-2, the J gene TRBJ1-6; D remains ambiguous. V gave up 5 bases and J gave up 11 bases, with 25 bases separating them. The CDR3 totals 17 residues. The V gene's germline CDR1 is SGHTA and CDR2 FQGNSA. CDR3 protein: CASSPGSPGRLLAPLHF. As DNA, the CDR3 is TGTGCCAGCAGCCCCGGATCCCCCGGTAGGCTCCTGGCACCCCTCCACTTT.

The CDR3 is CASSLAYLGETQYF. The CDR3 DNA reads TGTGCCAGCAGCTTAGCTTACTTGGGAGAGACCCAGTACTTC. V usage is TRBV7-6 and J usage is TRBJ2-5; D is undetermined. The V end was cut by 0 bases, the J end by 4 bases, with 9 bases between. The germline CDR1 and CDR2 sequences are SGHVS and FNYEAQ. This CDR3 spans 14 amino acids.

This clonotype occurred a few times. The CDR3 reads CASSPKSGGFGDTQYF. CDR3 nucleotide sequence: TGTGCCAGCAGTCCTAAATCAGGGGGCTTTGGAGATACGCAGTATTTT. This chain connects TRBV6-1 to TRBJ2-3, with 8 nucleotides matching TRBD1. This CDR3 contains 16 residues. Germline V gene lookup returns CDR1 MNHNS and CDR2 SASEGT. V dropped 5 bases and J dropped 5; count of bases not matched to a gene: 12.

This clonotype has at least ten counts. The J gene is TRBJ1-5, the V gene TRBV7-2; D call uncertain. Germline lookup yields CDR1 SGHTA and CDR2 FQGNSA. The CDR3 is made up of 12 amino acids. Deletions cut 2 bases from V and 6 bases from J, with 5 bases between. For the CDR3, the DNA is TGTGCCAGCAGCTTAATGGGTCAGCCCCAGCATTTT. It yields the protein CASSLMGQPQHF.

V and J are TRBV20-1 and TRBJ2-2; 7 bases are a match to TRBD2. This CDR3 spans 16 amino acids. CDR1 is DFQATT and CDR2 is SNEGSKA in the germline V gene (reference sequence). Trimming cost V 0 bases and J 0 bases; bases outside gene matches: 4. The CDR3 coding sequence is TGCAGTGCTAGAGATATGGCGGGAGCGAACACCGGGGAGCTGTTTTTT. Amino acid sequence: CSARDMAGANTGELFF.

This clonotype has a handful of counts. The J gene is TRBJ2-7, the V gene TRBV7-9, with D perhaps being TRBD1 or TRBD2 (5 bases each). The CDR3 loop spans 15 amino acids. The V end lost 6 bases, the J end lost 0 bases, and 15 bases lay between the germline ends. CDR1 SEHNR and CDR2 FQNEAQ come from the germline V gene (reference sequence). CDR3 protein: CASSTGTSNSYEQYV. The DNA for the CDR3 is TGTGCCAGCAGTACTGGGACCAGCAACTCCTACGAGCAGTACGTC.

V gene TRBV28 combines with J gene TRBJ1-5; unclear D gene. Germline CDR1 and CDR2: MDHEN and SYDVKM. The CDR3 has 14 residues. The V end lost 5 bases, the J end lost 9 bases, and 17 bases lay between the germline ends. CDR3 DNA: TGTGCCAGCAGTCCGACCCGTAGGGTAGCGCCCCAGCATTTT. Residues: CASSPTRRVAPQHF.

This rearrangement joins TRBV18 to TRBJ2-3; 12 bases map to TRBD1. This CDR3 has 15 residues. The germline V gene encodes CDR1 KGHSH and CDR2 LQKENI. V dropped 3 bases and J dropped 4; count of bases not matched to a gene: 2. The CDR3 region is CASSPGTGGSDTQYF. The CDR3, as DNA: TGTGCCAGCTCACCCGGGACAGGGGGCTCAGATACGCAGTATTTT.

A note on this clonotype: A much more abundant neighbour one base away suggests this may be a read error. The V gene is TRBV19, the J gene TRBJ1-1; unclear D gene. Germline loops: CDR1 LNHDA, CDR2 SQIVND (reference sequence). V lost 10 bases to trimming and J lost 0 bases, with 6 bases between them. The CDR3 spans 11 residues. In DNA, the CDR3 is TGTGCCACCAAGCTGAACACTGAAGCTTTCTTT. Protein product: CATKLNTEAFF.

In its sample, this clonotype was seen many times. The CDR3 DNA reads TGTGCCAGCAGCTCGACAGGGGGTGAGGAGACCCAGTACTTC. Amino acids: CASSSTGGEETQYF. V and J are TRBV7-2 and TRBJ2-5; 9 bases align to TRBD1. The V segment lost 4 bases and the J segment 5 bases; nucleotides outside the gene matches: 5. Germline CDR1 is SGHTA and CDR2 is FQGNSA. The CDR3 length is 14 residues.

This clonotype has more than one count but fewer than ten. V and J are TRBV7-9 and TRBJ2-3; no clear D gene. V was cut by 4 bases and J by 6 bases, with 8 bases left in between. The CDR3 has 12 residues. Germline V lookup: CDR1 SEHNR, CDR2 FQNEAQ (reference sequence). The CDR3 sequence is CASSSLLDTQYF. The CDR3 region has the DNA TGTGCCAGCAGCTCCCTCTTGGATACGCAGTATTTT.